Shown below are 25 T cell receptor beta chains from a single sample sequenced in a study of OX40 agonist ivuxolimab in advanced cancers. TCRdb's copy holds only in-frame clones and misses some; the assay was immunoSEQ multiplex PCR. Found here are roughly 42,000 clones, around 90% of them singletons; the top ten hold nearly 15%. This material consisted of CD4+ or CD8+ T cells sorted from blood, taken in a trial of the OX40 agonist ivuxolimab. The receptors stem from an adult with an advanced solid tumor such as melanoma, head and neck, liver or kidney cancer.

The rearrangement joins TRBV9 to TRBJ2-1, with D perhaps matching TRBD1 or TRBD2 (5 bases each). Trimming cost V 4 bases and J 1 base, with 12 bases left between them. CDR3 size: 15 residues. Germline CDR1 reads SGDLS; CDR2 reads YYNGEE. The CDR3 DNA is TGTGCCAGCAGCACCGGGACGGTGTCCTACAATGAGCAGTTCTTC. Protein sequence: CASSTGTVSYNEQFF.

This clone was seen a handful of times. The J gene is TRBJ1-1, the V gene TRBV2; 9 bases are shared with TRBD1. The germline gives CDR1 SNHLY, CDR2 FYNNEI. CDR3 length: 13 amino acids. V lost 9 bases, J lost 4 bases, and 6 bases stayed unmatched. The CDR3 sequence: CARGDREITEAFF. CDR3 DNA sequence: TGTGCCAGGGGGGACAGGGAGATCACTGAAGCTTTCTTT.

The chain combines TRBV19 with TRBJ2-1; D uncertain. The V end was cut by 5 bases, the J end by 6 bases, with 5 bases between. This CDR3 region has 11 residues. Germline V gene data show CDR1 as LNHDA and CDR2 as SQIVND (reference sequence). The CDR3 sequence: CASSAGNEQFF. The CDR3 DNA follows: TGTGCCAGTAGTGCCGGCAATGAGCAGTTCTTC.

The V call is TRBV7-2, the J call TRBJ2-1; 7 nucleotides line up with TRBD1. Germline CDR1 is SGHTA and CDR2 is FQGNSA. V shed 5 bases, J shed 5 bases, and the junction held 18 bases outside the gene matches. This CDR3 has 18 amino acids. The CDR3 bases are TGTGCCAGCAGCCAGAGGGGGCCACAGGGTCTTACCAACAATGAGCAGTTCTTC. It codes for CASSQRGPQGLTNNEQFF.

V usage is TRBV29-1 and J usage is TRBJ2-2, with 11 bases lining up with TRBD2. V dropped 6 bases and J dropped 6; count of bases not matched to a gene: 3. The CDR3 is 13 residues long. The germline gives CDR1 SQVTM, CDR2 ANQGSEA. This chain's CDR3 is CSVTSGISGELFF. The CDR3, as DNA: TGCAGCGTGACTAGCGGGATTTCCGGGGAGCTGTTTTTT.

V is TRBV15 and J is TRBJ1-2, with D perhaps matching TRBD1 (6 bases). Germline V gives CDR1 LNHNV, CDR2 YYDKDF (reference sequence). V was trimmed by 0 bases and J by 8 bases, leaving 13 bases between them. The CDR3 has 14 residues. CDR3 bases: TGTGCCACCAGCAGAGATTCTGGGGGGCCGGGCTACACCTTC. Its protein product is CATSRDSGGPGYTF.

The rearrangement joins TRBV19 to TRBJ2-7, with D perhaps given as TRBD1 or TRBD2 (5 bases each). The ends were cut back, 3 bases at V and 1 base at J, with 13 bases in the middle. The CDR3 has 15 residues. Germline CDR1 is LNHDA and CDR2 is SQIVND (reference sequence). This CDR3 is CASSISLGASYEQYF. The CDR3 region has the DNA TGTGCCAGTAGTATTTCTCTCGGGGCTTCCTACGAGCAGTACTTC. The complete variable domain, with remaining parts taken from reference TRBV19 and TRBJ2-7, reads DGGITQSPKYLFRKEGQNVTLSCEQNLNHDAMYWYRQDPGQGLRLIYYSQIVNDFQKGDIAEGYSVSREKKESFPLTVTSAQKNPTAFYLCASSISLGASYEQYFGPGTRLTVT.

The chain recombines TRBV19 with TRBJ2-2; D remains unclear. Trimming pared 4 bases from V and 0 bases from J, leaving 6 bases between. The CDR3 covers 14 residues. Germline V gene lookup returns CDR1 LNHDA and CDR2 SQIVND (reference sequence). The CDR3 sequence is CASSKRANTGELFF. CDR3 in DNA: TGTGCCAGTAGTAAAAGGGCGAACACCGGGGAGCTGTTTTTT.

This chain links TRBV2 with TRBJ1-5, with D possibly being TRBD1 (5 bases). Trimming removed 9 bases from V and 0 bases from J, with 15 bases in between. The CDR3 sequence is 15 residues long. Germline CDR1 and CDR2: SNHLY and FYNNEI. The CDR3: CASRTRRYSNQPQHF. Written as DNA, the CDR3 is TGTGCCAGTCGGACACGACGTTATAGCAATCAGCCCCAGCATTTT.

The rearrangement joins TRBV13 to TRBJ1-1; D gene uncertain. CDR3 length: 13 amino acids. V shed 3 bases and J shed 4 bases, with 9 bases lying between them. Germline V gives CDR1 PRHDT, CDR2 FYEKMQ (reference sequence). For the CDR3, the DNA is TGTGCCAGCAGCTTTTTGGTCGTCACTGAAGCTTTCTTT. As protein: CASSFLVVTEAFF. Looking up the rest from reference TRBV13 and TRBJ1-1 gives the full variable domain: AAGVIQSPRHLIKEKRETATLKCYPIPRHDTVYWYQQGPGQDPQFLISFYEKMQSDKGSIPDRFSAQQFSDYHSELNMSSLELGDSALYFCASSFLVVTEAFFGQGTRLTVV.

The chain combines TRBV27 with TRBJ2-7; no clear D. The CDR3 has 15 residues. Germline values: CDR1 MNHEY, CDR2 SMNVEV (reference sequence). V shed 3 bases and J shed 3 bases, with 15 bases lying between them. Here the CDR3 DNA reads TGTGCCAGCAGTTTTGGGCCGTTTGGAAACTACGAGCAGTACTTC. Its protein product is CASSFGPFGNYEQYF.

The chain employs TRBV19 and TRBJ2-7, with a tentative D call TRBD2 (6 bases). This CDR3 comprises 13 residues. Germline V gene lookup returns CDR1 LNHDA and CDR2 SQIVND (reference sequence). The V end was cut by 8 bases, the J end by 3 bases, with 14 bases between. In DNA form, the CDR3 reads TGTGCCAGTGGACCGGGACTCAACTACGAGCAGTACTTC. It encodes CASGPGLNYEQYF.

The chain joins TRBV7-2 to TRBJ1-5; D is perhaps TRBD1 (5 bases). The CDR3 runs to 16 residues. Germline V gene lookup returns CDR1 SGHTA and CDR2 FQGNSA. The ends were cut back, 2 bases at V and 0 bases at J, with 11 bases in the middle. The CDR3 nucleotides are TGTGCCAGCAGCTTACAGGGCAGGGTTAGCAATCAGCCCCAGCATTTT. It specifies CASSLQGRVSNQPQHF. The full variable domain, rest sourced from reference TRBV7-2 and TRBJ1-5, is GAGVSQSPSNKVTEKGKDVELRCDPISGHTALYWYRQSLGQGLEFLIYFQGNSAPDKSGLPSDRFSAERTGGSVSTLTIQRTQQEDSAVYLCASSLQGRVSNQPQHFGDGTRLSIL.

The chain combines TRBV6-4 with TRBJ2-7; D is possibly TRBD1 (7 bases). This CDR3 is 14 amino acids long. The germline V gene has CDR1 MRHNA and CDR2 SNTAGT. The ends were cut back, 6 bases at V and 1 base at J, with 13 bases in the middle. This CDR3 is CASRGRGVSYEQYF. CDR3 coding DNA: TGTGCCAGCAGAGGCAGGGGGGTTTCCTACGAGCAGTACTTC.

The J gene is TRBJ2-1, the V gene TRBV28; D unresolved. Germline V gives CDR1 MDHEN, CDR2 SYDVKM. CDR3 size: 14 residues. V dropped 7 bases and J dropped 2 bases, with 12 bases sitting between them. CDR3 region: CASISPPPYNEQFF. CDR3 nucleotides: TGTGCCAGCATTTCCCCACCTCCCTACAATGAGCAGTTCTTC.

The chain employs TRBV19 and TRBJ1-6, with D tentatively TRBD1 (5 bases). CDR3 length: 14 amino acids. Per the germline V gene, CDR1 is LNHDA and CDR2 is SQIVND (reference sequence). V was pared by 3 bases and J by 10 bases, with 13 bases between. The CDR3 bases are TGTGCCAGTAGTATGGGGCAGGGCGGATCACCCCTCCACTTT. It is translated as CASSMGQGGSPLHF.

The V gene is TRBV4-2, the J gene TRBJ2-3, with 11 bases matching TRBD2. CDR1 is LGHNA and CDR2 is YNFKEQ in the germline V gene. The junction had 7 bases not matched to a gene; V was cut back by 0 bases and J by 5 bases. The CDR3 has 17 residues. Written as DNA, the CDR3 is TGTGCCAGCAGCCAAGACCCCTTAGCGGGAGGGCTAGATACGCAGTATTTT. It codes for CASSQDPLAGGLDTQYF.

This sequence joins TRBV11-2 and TRBJ2-3; D is ambiguous. The CDR3 totals 17 residues. Germline values: CDR1 SGHAT, CDR2 FQNNGV. V was clipped by 0 bases and J by 0 bases, with 13 bases between them. The CDR3, as DNA: TGTGCCAGCAGCTTAGATCTACTCTCCGATAGCACAGATACGCAGTATTTT. It yields the protein CASSLDLLSDSTDTQYF. Variable domain in full (rest from reference TRBV11-2 and TRBJ2-3): EAGVAQSPRYKIIEKRQSVAFWCNPISGHATLYWYQQILGQGPKLLIQFQNNGVVDDSQLPKDRFSAERLKGVDSTLKIQPAKLEDSAVYLCASSLDLLSDSTDTQYFGPGTRLTVL.

For the CDR3, the DNA is TGTGCCAGCAGCGTATGGGGGAAAAGCTCCTACAATGAGCAGTTCTTC. Its translation: CASSVWGKSSYNEQFF. The V gene is TRBV9, the J gene TRBJ2-1, with D possibly being TRBD1 or TRBD2 (5 bases each). The CDR3 length is 16 residues. The germline gives CDR1 SGDLS, CDR2 YYNGEE. Trimming removed 1 base at V and 0 bases at J, with 11 bases between.

V gene TRBV6-5 combines with J gene TRBJ2-7, with TRBD1 matching 7 bases. Germline CDR1 and CDR2: MNHEY and SVGAGI. The J segment lost 6 bases and the V segment lost 4 bases, leaving 9 bases of the junction unmatched. This CDR3 has 14 amino acids. The CDR3 region is CASSSGQALSEQYF. In DNA, the CDR3 is TGTGCCAGCAGTTCCGGACAGGCCTTATCCGAGCAGTACTTC.

The V gene is TRBV19, the J gene TRBJ2-1, with 7 nucleotides matching TRBD1. This CDR3 has 13 residues. Losses at the gene ends were 3 bases for V and 9 bases for J; bases not matched to a gene: 5. The germline V gene encodes CDR1 LNHDA and CDR2 SQIVND (reference sequence). This CDR3 reads CASSMTGFGEQFF. For the CDR3, the DNA is TGTGCCAGTAGTATGACAGGGTTTGGTGAGCAGTTCTTC.

This chain uses TRBV29-1 with TRBJ2-2; 14 nucleotides line up with TRBD2. Losses at the gene ends were 4 bases for V and 6 bases for J; bases not matched to a gene: 7. Germline CDR1 SQVTM, CDR2 ANQGSEA. The CDR3 consists of 16 residues. CDR3 in amino acids: CSVGGGLAGEPGELFF. Here the CDR3 DNA reads TGCAGCGTTGGGGGGGGACTAGCGGGAGAGCCCGGGGAGCTGTTTTTT.

The CDR3: CASSLASRLEGGSYGYTF. In DNA form, the CDR3 reads TGTGCCAGCAGCTTAGCGTCCCGTCTTGAGGGAGGAAGCTATGGCTACACCTTC. This chain joins TRBV7-9 and TRBJ1-2, with D unresolved. Germline values: CDR1 SEHNR, CDR2 FQNEAQ (reference sequence). This CDR3 spans 18 amino acids. Between the trimmed V and J ends, which lost 0 bases and 4 bases, there was a span of 21 bases.

The chain links TRBV19 to TRBJ2-7, with a possible D match to TRBD1 (5 bases). V lost 3 bases, J lost 1 base, and 10 bases lay in between. There are 14 residues in the CDR3. Germline lookup yields CDR1 LNHDA and CDR2 SQIVND (reference sequence). Here the CDR3 reads CASSMAGLSYEQYF. DNA of the CDR3: TGTGCCAGTAGTATGGCAGGGCTATCCTACGAGCAGTACTTC.

V gene TRBV4-2 combines with J gene TRBJ1-5; 8 positions agree with TRBD1. This CDR3 is 17 amino acids long. The V and J ends lost 0 bases and 4 bases, in that order; junction bases with no gene match: 8. CDR1 LGHNA and CDR2 YNFKEQ come from the germline V gene. CDR3 protein: CASSQEQGGEGNQPQHF. As DNA, the CDR3 is TGTGCCAGCAGCCAAGAACAGGGGGGGGAAGGGAATCAGCCCCAGCATTTT.